A single sample is the source of the 17 T cell receptor beta chains below, sequenced in a study of cytomegalovirus exposure and HLA in healthy donors. Both 60 Vbeta primers and 13 Jbeta primers went into the PCR. TCRdb's copy holds only in-frame clones and misses some; the assay was immunoSEQ multiplex PCR. Here the sample spans roughly 230,000 clones, around 84% being singletons. The specimen sequenced was PBMCs. The receptors shown here come from a girl under 10 years old in good health and CMV-seronegative.

This chain links TRBV5-1 with TRBJ2-1; TRBD2 matches 14 bases. Germline loops: CDR1 SGHRS, CDR2 YFSETQ. The CDR3 extends over 15 amino acids. V dropped 3 bases and J dropped 5; count of bases not matched to a gene: 1. The CDR3 coding sequence is TGCGCCAGCAGCTGGACTAGCGGGGGGAACAATGAGCAGTTCTTC. Encoded protein: CASSWTSGGNNEQFF.

The rearrangement joins TRBV6-5 to TRBJ2-1, with TRBD2 matching 11 bases. V lost 6 bases to trimming and J lost 9 bases; unmatched junction nucleotides: 7. Looked up from germline, CDR1 is MNHEY and CDR2 is SVGAGI. The CDR3 has 14 amino acids. The CDR3 is CASRSSGRSGEQFF. CDR3 coding DNA: TGTGCCAGCAGATCTAGCGGGAGGTCCGGTGAGCAGTTCTTC.

This clone was recorded only once. The rearrangement links TRBV6-1 to TRBJ2-1; 7 bases fit TRBD2. CDR1 and CDR2 from the germline V gene are MNHNS and SASEGT. Losses at the gene ends were 6 bases for V and 2 bases for J; bases not matched to a gene: 7. The CDR3 runs to 15 residues. The CDR3 reads CASSEGAGPYNEQFF. As DNA, the CDR3 is TGTGCCAGCAGCGAGGGAGCGGGACCCTACAATGAGCAGTTCTTC.

As concerns this clone: Different DNA sequences within this sample yield the same CDR3. The J gene is TRBJ2-5, the V gene TRBV20-1; D is undetermined. The CDR3 covers 10 residues. Trimming took off 5 bases at V and 4 bases at J, with 5 bases between the two ends. Germline V gene lookup returns CDR1 DFQATT and CDR2 SNEGSKA (reference sequence). CDR3 loop: CSASGETQYF. CDR3 nucleotide sequence: TGCAGTGCTTCAGGAGAGACCCAGTACTTC.

CDR3 DNA sequence: TGTGCCAGCAGCTTAGCTCAAGGGGTCACTGAAGCTTTCTTT. Protein: CASSLAQGVTEAFF. The V and J genes are TRBV7-2 and TRBJ1-1, with D perhaps matching TRBD1 (5 bases). The CDR3 runs 14 residues. Germline V CDR1 and CDR2: SGHTA, FQGNSA. The germline V and J ends were trimmed by 0 bases and 4 bases, with 9 bases remaining between them.

There are a few counts of this clone. This chain links TRBV13 with TRBJ2-2; no firm D call. The CDR3 extends over 12 amino acids. Germline CDR1 PRHDT, CDR2 FYEKMQ (reference sequence). Trimming shortened V by 8 bases and J by 5 bases, and 9 bases separated the two germline ends. The CDR3 sequence is CASPSLTGELFF. Written as DNA, the CDR3 is TGTGCCAGCCCCTCCCTGACCGGGGAGCTGTTTTTT.

V usage is TRBV5-6 and J usage is TRBJ2-1, with 10 nucleotides matching TRBD2. The ends lost 5 bases at V and 4 bases at J; junction bases unmatched: 12. The CDR3 has 17 residues. Looked up from germline, CDR1 is SGHDT and CDR2 is YYEEEE. CDR3 bases: TGTGCCAGCAGGCCGGATCGGACTAGCGGAAGGTACAATGAGCAGTTCTTC. The encoded protein is CASRPDRTSGRYNEQFF.

The chain has TRBV4-2 and TRBJ2-1; no clear D. The V gene's germline CDR1 is LGHNA and CDR2 YNFKEQ. The V end was cut by 1 base, the J end by 0 bases, with 10 bases between. The CDR3 sequence is 16 residues long. The DNA of the CDR3 is TGTGCCAGCAGCCAAGTTAGAGACAACTCCTACAATGAGCAGTTCTTC. Encoded protein: CASSQVRDNSYNEQFF.

The J gene is TRBJ1-3, the V gene TRBV5-6; 10 nucleotides align to TRBD1. CDR1 is SGHDT and CDR2 is YYEEEE in the germline V gene. The V and J ends lost 0 bases and 1 base, in that order; junction bases with no gene match: 1. This CDR3 region has 16 residues. The CDR3 DNA follows: TGTGCCAGCAGCTTGGGGACAGGGGGTTCTGGAAACACCATATATTTT. Its protein is CASSLGTGGSGNTIYF.

This chain joins TRBV11-2 and TRBJ1-2, with 7 positions matching TRBD1. The CDR3 is 13 amino acids. V lost 3 bases and J lost 2; bases outside the gene matches: 0. The V gene's germline CDR1 is SGHAT and CDR2 FQNNGV. The CDR3, as DNA: TGTGCCAGCAGCTTGGACAGGAACTATGGCTACACCTTC. Translated: CASSLDRNYGYTF.

The chain uses TRBV7-9 and TRBJ1-2, with a tentative D call TRBD1 (5 bases). Germline V gives CDR1 SEHNR, CDR2 FQNEAQ (reference sequence). Trimming stripped 1 base from V and 8 bases from J, with 17 bases between. This CDR3 spans 15 amino acids. CDR3 loop: CASSLEKRDLGGYTF. The CDR3 DNA is TGTGCCAGCAGCTTAGAAAAGAGGGACTTAGGGGGCTACACCTTC.

In this sample, this clone turned up once. Other nucleotide sequences from this sample produce the same CDR3. V usage is TRBV6-5 and J usage is TRBJ2-3; D is perhaps TRBD2 (5 bases). The CDR3 runs to 14 residues. Trimming shortened V by 2 bases and J by 0 bases, and 6 bases separated the two germline ends. Germline V gene sequence: CDR1 MNHEY, CDR2 SVGAGI. The CDR3 here is CASSYRTSTDTQYF. CDR3 nucleotides: TGTGCCAGCAGTTACCGGACTAGCACAGATACGCAGTATTTT.

This chain connects TRBV5-6 to TRBJ2-3; no firm D call. CDR1 is SGHDT, CDR2 YYEEEE, per germline. There are 15 residues in the CDR3. V shed 1 base and J shed 0 bases, with 9 bases lying between them. The CDR3 here is CASSLYAVSTDTQYF. DNA for the CDR3: TGTGCCAGCAGCTTGTATGCAGTCAGCACAGATACGCAGTATTTT.

The rearrangement joins TRBV19 to TRBJ2-5, with D unclear. This CDR3 comprises 13 residues. Per the germline V gene, CDR1 is LNHDA and CDR2 is SQIVND (reference sequence). Trimming removed 5 bases from V and 4 bases from J, with 11 bases in between. The chain's CDR3 is CASSASGAETQYF. The CDR3 nucleotides read TGTGCCAGTAGTGCTTCGGGTGCAGAGACCCAGTACTTC.

The CDR3 loop is CASSLSSFRPLVYEQYF. For the CDR3, the DNA is TGTGCCAGCAGTTTATCGTCTTTTCGACCCCTAGTCTACGAGCAGTACTTC. The genes are TRBV27 and TRBJ2-7; no clear D. Germline values: CDR1 MNHEY, CDR2 SMNVEV (reference sequence). The CDR3 has 17 residues. V was trimmed by 0 bases and J by 3 bases, leaving 18 bases between them.

The CDR3 region is CASSLWGGTGTTEAFF. The DNA for the CDR3 is TGTGCCAGCAGTTTATGGGGCGGGACAGGGACGACTGAAGCTTTCTTT. The chain uses TRBV27 and TRBJ1-1; TRBD1 aligns across 9 bases. V lost 1 base and J lost 5; bases outside the gene matches: 8. The germline V gene encodes CDR1 MNHEY and CDR2 SMNVEV (reference sequence). The CDR3 totals 16 residues.

This clone turned up a few times. This sequence joins TRBV5-4 and TRBJ2-1, with 12 positions matching TRBD2. The CDR3 is 16 residues long. Per the germline V gene, CDR1 is SGHNT and CDR2 is YYREEE (reference sequence). Trimming removed 0 bases from V and 6 bases from J; junction bases left unmatched: 4. The CDR3 DNA reads TGTGCCAGCAGCTTGGGCTCTAGCGGGGGGGCCAATGAGCAGTTCTTC. This translates into CASSLGSSGGANEQFF.